This T cell receptor beta chain is from a study of identical twins. All of the donors were Caucasians in good health. Only a few counts were recorded for this clonotype. Its target is unknown. Germline CDR1 and CDR2: DFQATT and SNEGSKA (reference sequence). Trimming removed 1 base at V and 6 bases at J, with 13 bases between. The CDR3 sequence is 13 residues long. Through template switching, a universal primer site was introduced, and the cDNA contained unique molecular identifiers. TCRdb re-called the 5' RACE reads with MiXCR, one entry per CDR3 protein. The sample contains about 260,000 distinct CDR3 sequences, around 6.6% of which appear only once. Study observations and caveats: Zero-insertion analyses could be partly confounded by invariant MAIT and iNKT cells. In beta out-of-frame sequences, the excess sharing between twins was weaker.

This same sample was also taken into another study, of yellow fever vaccine responses in identical twins.

What was sequenced was memory (CD45RO+) T cells sorted from blood. The rearrangement uses TRBV20-1 and TRBJ2-7; D is perhaps TRBD1 (6 bases). The source of this sequence is a woman between 18 and 30 years old in good health. The CDR3 protein is CSARAGTGREQYV. For the CDR3, the DNA is TGCAGTGCTAGAGCGGGCACAGGGCGCGAGCAGTACGTC.